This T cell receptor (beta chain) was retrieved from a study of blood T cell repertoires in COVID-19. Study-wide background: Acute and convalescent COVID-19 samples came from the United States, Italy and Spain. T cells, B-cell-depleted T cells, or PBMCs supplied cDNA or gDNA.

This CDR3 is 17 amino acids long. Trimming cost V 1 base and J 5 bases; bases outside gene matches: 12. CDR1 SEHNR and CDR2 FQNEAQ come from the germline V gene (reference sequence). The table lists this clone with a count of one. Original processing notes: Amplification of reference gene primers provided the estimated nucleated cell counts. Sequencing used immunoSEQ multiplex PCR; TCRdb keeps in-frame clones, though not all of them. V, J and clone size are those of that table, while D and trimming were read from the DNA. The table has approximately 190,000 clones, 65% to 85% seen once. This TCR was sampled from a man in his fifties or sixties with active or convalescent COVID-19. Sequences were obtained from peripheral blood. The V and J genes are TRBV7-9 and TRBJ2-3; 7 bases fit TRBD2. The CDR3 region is CASSLVQRGRRGDTQYF. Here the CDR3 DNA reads TGTGCCAGCAGCTTAGTTCAGCGGGGCCGGAGAGGAGATACGCAGTATTTT.